This T cell receptor beta chain was documented in a study of blood T cell repertoires in COVID-19. The method was immunoSEQ multiplex PCR; TCRdb's version includes in-frame clones alone and lacks a portion of them. Seen here are 270,000 or so clones, 75% to 90% observed once, and the top ten hold 3%. This CDR3 is 16 amino acids long. The V and J ends lost 4 bases and 3 bases, in that order; junction bases with no gene match: 6. The germline V gene encodes CDR1 SGDLS and CDR2 YYNGEE. In this sample, this clone turned up once. The TCR comes from a young woman with active or convalescent COVID-19. Specimen: peripheral blood. The V call is TRBV9, the J call TRBJ2-2; 10 nucleotides match TRBD1. Written as DNA, the CDR3 is TGTGCCAGCAGCAGCCGGGACAGGGGCCACACCGGGGAGCTGTTTTTT. Its protein product is CASSSRDRGHTGELFF.